A selection of T cell receptor beta chains follows, all from one sample in a study of T cell responses to AZD1222 COVID-19 vaccine. Sequencing was performed with immunoSEQ multiplex PCR; in TCRdb, only in-frame clones are kept and a portion is missing. Altogether roughly 160,000 clones are present, around 94% being singletons, with the ten largest covering 0.9%. The sequences come from peripheral blood, collected on day 0 of AZD1222 vaccination. The source is an adult in good health. The conserved cysteine and the conserved F or W are not part of the CDR3 here. D genes are given only for firm matches. Size is omitted from some rows. Given values are once, few, many or a class for expanded clones.

J gene,V gene,D gene,clone size,CDR3 protein
TRBJ1-5,TRBV28,-,-,ASSLIRNQPQH
TRBJ2-1,TRBV7-9,TRBD2,-,ASSFLSGGAYEQF
TRBJ2-7,TRBV5-6,-,-,ASSPRSGFYEQY
TRBJ2-7,TRBV9,-,-,ASSVGEFYEQY
TRBJ2-7,TRBV7-9,TRBD2,-,ASSLSGVGEQY
TRBJ2-5,TRBV5-1,-,-,ASSLGGKQETQY
TRBJ1-1,TRBV6-6,-,-,ASSYSRGSNTEAF
TRBJ2-1,TRBV3-1/TRBV3-2,-,-,ASSRRNVF
TRBJ1-5,TRBV4-2,-,once,ASSQVGIQPQH
TRBJ1-4,TRBV30,-,-,AWSFSGGRWEKLF
TRBJ1-4,TRBV5-1,-,-,ASSLFQSDEKLF
TRBJ2-1,TRBV6-4,TRBD2,-,ASSPTRGGGASEQF
TRBJ1-2,TRBV7-9,-,-,ASSLAFIYYGYT
TRBJ1-2,TRBV5-4,-,-,ASKPAFRVEGYT
TRBJ1-4,TRBV9,TRBD1,-,ASSATGGDEKLF
TRBJ1-1,TRBV7-3,-,-,ASSLSAGAEAF
TRBJ1-2,TRBV28,-,-,ASSQQANYGYT
TRBJ2-3,TRBV7-9,TRBD2,-,ASSFPRLAGDSTDTQY
TRBJ2-7,TRBV5-1,-,-,ASSPRVIGEYEQY
TRBJ1-2,TRBV7-9,-,-,ASSSGHNYGYT
TRBJ2-3,TRBV4-1,TRBD2,-,ASSQDGMAGGRDTQY
TRBJ1-6,TRBV4-3,-,-,ASSQEDSPLH
TRBJ2-7,TRBV30,TRBD1,-,AWSPGTVTYEQY
TRBJ2-5,TRBV9,TRBD2,once,ASSVAGGPQETQY
TRBJ1-1,TRBV6-5,-,few,ASRVYIGYTEAF
TRBJ2-7,TRBV7-8,-,-,ASSLEGWSGDEQY
TRBJ1-2,TRBV9,TRBD1,once,ASSLQGADVDGYT
TRBJ2-2,TRBV27,-,-,ASRRYPNTGELF
TRBJ2-3,TRBV3-1/TRBV3-2,TRBD2,once,ASSQGLAGGTDTQY